This TCR beta chain was sequenced in a study of multiple sclerosis patients with progressive multifocal leukoencephalopathy (dated by TCRdb to between 2018 and 2021). Turning to the overall study: The study examined peripheral T and B cells of MS patients who developed PML (4 under natalizumab, 1 after alemtuzumab) and treated patients who did not. Longitudinal follow-up was performed in two natalizumab-treated patients who later developed PML, from before therapy through 6 and 12 months to PML onset. The study was designed to detect JC virus-specific or public T-cell expansions arising at the time of PML onset. Results the study describes overall, beyond this receptor: TRB clones with frequency above 0.5% were observed only in PML patients, but the clones expanded at PML onset were found to be already present before and during natalizumab therapy. Only peripheral blood was analyzed, although cerebrospinal fluid or brain lymphocytes might be more informative for natalizumab-associated PML. Given the small, descriptive cohort, it remained unclear whether the study findings reflect JC virus infection or general immunocompromise. At the time PML developed, no common TRBV or TRBJ gene usage or preferential TRBV-TRBJ pairings were detected. In most PML patients, lower normalized Shannon entropy suggested less diverse TRB repertoires, while the natalizumab-treated controls had values close to 1.

The immunoSEQ two-step multiplex PCR at survey-level depth was used to amplify TRB CDR3 regions from genomic DNA. Synthetic inline TR CDR3 controls covering all V-J pairings were spiked into each PCR so that template counts could be estimated and amplification bias removed. Reads were processed so that amplification and sequencing bias were reduced, and quantification was performed against synthetic TR CDR3 analogs. The source study handled its data this way. In ImmunoSEQ Analyzer, raw data were processed so that out-of-frame sequences and CDR3s with stop codons were removed, with gene names following IMGT nomenclature. Normalized Shannon entropy, defined as 1 minus Pielou's evenness, was used to summarize repertoire diversity. TRB sequences were treated as identical only when sharing V gene, J gene and CDR3. Public PML clonotypes were CDR3s found in two or more PML-onset samples but not found earlier, in controls, or in public databases. Positional CDR3 amino acid composition was analyzed in Skylign with the observed count method. The immuneACCESS repertoire file appears here via TCRdb, limited to in-frame rearrangements. These files lack a portion of the clones; in checked studies, under half of the deficit traces to unresolved V genes, and the cause of the others is not known. Clone size and the V and J calls come from that table; the DNA yielded D and trimming. This sample is represented by more than 30,000 clones; about nine tenths of them were singletons. Of the sample, around 6% falls within the top ten clones.

Via the germline V gene, CDR1 is SNHLY and CDR2 FYNNEI. V is shortened by 8 bases, J by 2 bases, and the region joining them spans 19 bases. The CDR3 covers 16 residues, taking in both the cysteine and the phenylalanine. This entry keeps only the CDR3 DNA: 48 bases, framed from base 1. Details on this clone: The antigen it recognizes is unknown. No base quality values were provided; no much bigger clone lies one nucleotide off.

The time point label, read with the paper, signifies: time of PML onset. Read against the paper, the sample's treatment or condition label means: on natalizumab therapy at sampling. PML diagnosis was based on clinical and MRI findings and was confirmed by detection of JC virus DNA in cerebrospinal fluid. In the natalizumab-treated patients, PML was found to develop after between about 16 and 60 months of natalizumab therapy. Every listed patient had earlier received interferon beta, and every PML patient was female. At the time of PML onset, T3 blood samples were collected. Ficoll-Hypaque density gradient centrifugation was used to isolate peripheral blood mononuclear cells.

The V and J segments used are TRBV2 and TRBJ1-5; the D gene is unclear. This TCR was recovered from a woman aged 40 to 50 with progressive multifocal leukoencephalopathy. Source: PBMCs, taken from a patient treated with natalizumab. CDR3 loop: CASSPSRNRGNQPQHF. The base sequence is TGTGCCAGCTCCCCCTCCAGAAATCGGGGCAATCAGCCCCAGCATTTT.